These 2 T cell receptor beta chains came from one sample sequenced in a study of shared clonotypes between healthy human individuals. Naive CD8 cells, CD45RO-negative and positively selected for CCR7, excluded terminally differentiated effector memory CD45RA+ cells. Profiling relied on immunoSEQ multiplex PCR, and the TCRdb table lists in-frame clones only, not all of them. The sample yields roughly 810,000 clones, around 96% seen once. The source material was naive CD8+ T cells sorted from blood. The source of these receptors is a man in his thirties or forties in good health.

V usage is TRBV27 and J usage is TRBJ2-7; tentative D call: TRBD2 (6 bases). CDR3 length: 13 residues. Germline V lookup: CDR1 MNHEY, CDR2 SMNVEV (reference sequence). Trimming shortened V by 3 bases and J by 7 bases, and 13 bases separated the two germline ends. This CDR3 reads CASSFRRLAEQYF. The CDR3 nucleotides read TGTGCCAGCAGTTTCCGCCGGCTAGCGGAGCAGTACTTC.

This clone was found a few times. The V and J genes are TRBV7-6 and TRBJ1-1; D not certain. The length of the CDR3 is 13 residues. CDR1 and CDR2 (germline): SGHVS, FNYEAQ. Trimming shortened V by 2 bases and J by 1 base, and 5 bases separated the two germline ends. CDR3 sequence (DNA): TGTGCCAGCAGCTTATCTTCGAACACTGAAGCTTTCTTT. This translates into CASSLSSNTEAFF. The full variable domain, completed using reference TRBV7-6 and TRBJ1-1, is GAGVSQSPRYKVTKRGQDVALRCDPISGHVSLYWYRQALGQGPEFLTYFNYEAQQDKSGLPNDRFSAERPEGSISTLTIQRTEQRDSAMYRCASSLSSNTEAFFGQGTRLTVV.